The 28 T cell receptor beta chains reported below all come from one sample, sequenced in a study of control samples from healthy donors and cancer patients. TCRdb's copy holds only in-frame clones and misses some; the assay was immunoSEQ multiplex PCR. The repertoire consists of about 86,000 clones, with 94% occurring once and the leading ten covering 4.8%. Sequenced: blood. Every receptor here comes from a woman between 18 and 29 years old in good health.

The V call is TRBV7-8, the J call TRBJ1-6, with D unclear. The germline CDR1 and CDR2 sequences are SGHVS and FQNEAQ. Deletions cut 5 bases from V and 3 bases from J, with 17 bases between. This CDR3 has 17 residues. The CDR3 region has the DNA TGTGCCAGCAGCCCCCGAGGCGTACGGCTCTATAATTCACCCCTCCACTTT. Its protein is CASSPRGVRLYNSPLHF. Filled out from reference TRBV7-8 and TRBJ1-6, the complete variable domain reads GAGVSQSPRYKVAKRGQDVALRCDPISGHVSLFWYQQALGQGPEFLTYFQNEAQLDKSGLPSDRFFAERPEGSVSTLKIQRTQQEDSAVYLCASSPRGVRLYNSPLHFGNGTRLTVT.

V is TRBV3-1 (or the pseudogene TRBV3-2) and J is TRBJ2-2; 7 positions match TRBD1. CDR3 length: 14 amino acids. Germline V lookup: CDR1 LGHDT, CDR2 YNNKEL (reference sequence). V dropped 2 bases and J dropped 5; count of bases not matched to a gene: 2. In DNA, the CDR3 is TGTGCCAGCAGCCAACCGACAGGGACCGGGGAGCTGTTTTTT. Protein: CASSQPTGTGELFF.

V gene TRBV5-1 combines with J gene TRBJ1-1; 10 nucleotides match TRBD1. The CDR3 runs to 15 residues. CDR1 and CDR2 (germline): SGHRS, YFSETQ. Germline trimming cut 4 bases from V and 2 bases from J; bases unmatched to any gene: 5. CDR3 region: CASSTGTGVNTEAFF. CDR3 in DNA: TGCGCCAGCAGCACCGGGACAGGGGTTAACACTGAAGCTTTCTTT.

V and J are TRBV6-5 and TRBJ2-7; tentative D call: TRBD1 (5 bases). The CDR3 runs 14 residues. V dropped 2 bases and J dropped 2 bases, with 10 bases sitting between them. Germline CDR1 is MNHEY and CDR2 is SVGAGI. The CDR3 protein is CASSYNAGTYEQYF. Here the CDR3 DNA reads TGTGCCAGCAGTTACAATGCAGGGACCTACGAGCAGTACTTC.

V usage is TRBV29-1 and J usage is TRBJ2-5; D is tentatively TRBD1 or TRBD2 (7 bases each). The V gene lost 6 bases and the J gene lost 2 bases, with 16 bases spanning the gap. This CDR3 is built from 14 residues. Per germline, CDR1 SQVTM and CDR2 ANQGSEA. The CDR3 sequence: CSVQGGPLQETQYF. The CDR3 nucleotides read TGCAGCGTGCAGGGGGGGCCCCTACAAGAGACCCAGTACTTC. Full variable domain (rest looked up from reference TRBV29-1 and TRBJ2-5): SAVISQKPSRDICQRGTSLTIQCQVDSQVTMMFWYRQQPGQSLTLIATANQGSEATYESGFVIDKFPISRPNLTFSTLTVSNMSPEDSSIYLCSVQGGPLQETQYFGPGTRLLVL.

This chain uses TRBV19 with TRBJ1-5, with TRBD1 identical over 9 bases. V lost 5 bases and J lost 4; bases outside the gene matches: 9. Germline V CDR1 and CDR2: LNHDA, SQIVND (reference sequence). The CDR3 contains 16 residues. CDR3 residues: CASSGRGQGVNQPQHF. In nucleotides, the CDR3 is TGTGCCAGTAGTGGGAGGGGACAGGGTGTGAATCAGCCCCAGCATTTT.

The V gene is TRBV20-1, the J gene TRBJ2-5; TRBD2 matches at 10 bases. CDR1 is DFQATT and CDR2 is SNEGSKA in the germline V gene (reference sequence). The CDR3 extends over 14 amino acids. The V gene end was trimmed by 3 bases and the J gene end by 5 bases; junction bases not matched to a gene: 6. This CDR3 reads CSASAIAGGETQYF. The CDR3 bases are TGCAGTGCTAGTGCAATAGCGGGAGGCGAGACCCAGTACTTC.

On this clone: The same CDR3 also results from other DNA sequences found in this sample. The rearrangement uses TRBV24-1 and TRBJ2-1; the match to TRBD2 covers 14 bases. In germline, CDR1 is KGHDR, CDR2 SFDVKD. CDR3 length: 18 residues. The trim removed 4 bases at V and 0 bases at J, leaving 4 bases unmatched. CDR3 nucleotide sequence: TGTGCCACCAGTGACCGGACTAGCGGGGGGCGCTCCTACAATGAGCAGTTCTTC. It encodes CATSDRTSGGRSYNEQFF.

The CDR3 here is CASSNPGFYEQYF. Here the CDR3 DNA reads TGTGCCAGCAGTAACCCGGGATTCTACGAGCAGTACTTC. V gene TRBV28 combines with J gene TRBJ2-7; D perhaps matches TRBD2 (5 bases). Looked up from germline, CDR1 is MDHEN and CDR2 is SYDVKM. There are 13 residues in the CDR3. V was clipped by 5 bases and J by 3 bases, with 11 bases between them.

The rearrangement joins TRBV10-2 to TRBJ2-5; D assignment may be TRBD1 or TRBD2 (6 bases each). Germline V gives CDR1 WSHSY, CDR2 SAAADI. The V and J ends lost 8 bases and 5 bases respectively, with 21 bases between them. CDR3 length equals 15 residues. The CDR3 region is CASGRNRGLTETQYF. CDR3 nucleotide sequence: TGCGCCAGCGGGAGGAATCGGGGGCTAACGGAGACCCAGTACTTC.

About this clone: The limits of the CDR3 on the DNA are not certain, so only TCRdb's listed CDR3 is given. V usage is TRBV21-1 and J usage is TRBJ2-3; TRBD1 is the table's D call, not checked against the DNA. TRBV21-1 is termed a pseudogene. The CDR3 spans 16 amino acids, including both terminal residues. CDR3: CASSKWGQGSTDTQYF.

The chain is built from TRBV5-4 and TRBJ2-1; unclear D gene. CDR3 size: 14 residues. V gave up 0 bases and J gave up 8 bases, with 12 bases separating them. Germline CDR1 and CDR2: SGHNT and YYREEE (reference sequence). In nucleotides, the CDR3 is TGTGCCAGCAGCTTGGGGATCAGTGTTGATGAGCAGTTCTTC. It codes for CASSLGISVDEQFF.

The chain carries TRBV2 and TRBJ1-4, with 10 bases fitting TRBD1. Germline values: CDR1 SNHLY, CDR2 FYNNEI. The V segment lost 10 bases and the J segment 3 bases; nucleotides outside the gene matches: 8. The CDR3 runs 15 residues. The CDR3 region has the DNA TGTGCCACCTCCGGGACAGGGGCGTCTAATGAAAAACTGTTTTTT. Its translation: CATSGTGASNEKLFF.

The V gene is TRBV6-5, the J gene TRBJ2-4, with no clear D. Trimming left V 3 bases short and J 0 bases short, with 9 bases between. This CDR3 is built from 15 residues. Germline values: CDR1 MNHEY, CDR2 SVGAGI. The CDR3 region is CASSYSRLAKNIQYF. CDR3 sequence (DNA): TGTGCCAGCAGTTATTCCCGTTTAGCCAAAAACATTCAGTACTTC.

The chain employs TRBV6-2 or TRBV6-3 and TRBJ2-7; 9 nucleotides align to TRBD1. The V and J ends lost 0 bases and 3 bases, in that order; junction bases with no gene match: 6. The CDR3 loop spans 16 amino acids. Germline values: CDR1 MNHEY, CDR2 SVGEGT. The CDR3 protein is CASSYSGQGDLYEQYF. The CDR3 nucleotides read TGTGCCAGCAGTTACTCGGGACAGGGAGACCTCTACGAGCAGTACTTC.

This chain joins TRBV14 and TRBJ2-7; TRBD1 might be the D (5 bases). This CDR3 has 14 amino acids. Germline V gives CDR1 SGHDN, CDR2 FVKESK. Trimming shortened V by 4 bases and J by 2 bases, and 12 bases separated the two germline ends. The CDR3 is CASSPQGPAYEQYF. DNA of the CDR3: TGTGCCAGCAGCCCCCAGGGTCCCGCCTACGAGCAGTACTTC.

V is TRBV7-9 and J is TRBJ2-1; D unresolved. The CDR3 length is 13 residues. V was cut by 5 bases and J by 6 bases, with 11 bases left in between. Germline values: CDR1 SEHNR, CDR2 FQNEAQ (reference sequence). CDR3 residues: CASSPRARNEQFF. Here the CDR3 DNA reads TGTGCCAGCAGCCCCCGGGCGCGCAATGAGCAGTTCTTC.

This sequence joins TRBV6-5 and TRBJ1-5, with no clear D. V was pared by 8 bases and J by 10 bases, with 15 bases between. CDR1 and CDR2 (germline): MNHEY, SVGAGI. This CDR3 region has 12 residues. CDR3 nucleotide sequence: TGTGCCAGCGATCAACCGGGGAGCCCCCAGCATTTT. Protein product: CASDQPGSPQHF.

In the case of this clone: The junction and the germline gene differ at one end; a read error may be behind it. The chain carries TRBV28 and TRBJ1-6; maybe TRBD1 (5 bases). Germline-derived CDR1 and CDR2 are MDHEN and SYDVKM. CDR3 length: 12 residues. The CDR3 sequence is CASSLVGGTPIF. CDR3 DNA sequence: TGTGCCAGCAGTTTAGTGGGGGGGACCCCGATATTT.

The rearrangement joins TRBV28 to TRBJ1-5; D not certain. There are 17 residues in the CDR3. V lost 2 bases, J lost 4 bases, and 18 bases lay in between. The germline gives CDR1 MDHEN, CDR2 SYDVKM. The CDR3 region is CASSLVDWTGTNQPQHF. CDR3 in DNA: TGTGCCAGCAGTTTAGTTGATTGGACCGGCACGAATCAGCCCCAGCATTTT. Full variable domain (outside the CDR3, taken from reference TRBV28 and TRBJ1-5): DVKVTQSSRYLVKRTGEKVFLECVQDMDHENMFWYRQDPGLGLRLIYFSYDVKMKEKGDIPEGYSVSREKKERFSLILESASTNQTSMYLCASSLVDWTGTNQPQHFGDGTRLSIL.

The J gene is TRBJ1-1, the V gene TRBV5-4; D not resolved. The germline V and J ends were trimmed by 1 base and 4 bases, with 14 bases remaining between them. CDR1 is SGHNT and CDR2 is YYREEE in the germline V gene (reference sequence). The CDR3 has 15 residues. The CDR3 DNA sequence: TGTGCCAGCAGCTTGTCCCCCTACGAGGGCACTGAAGCTTTCTTT. Translated, it gives CASSLSPYEGTEAFF.

This chain links TRBV19 with TRBJ2-7; either TRBD1 or TRBD2 may supply D (5 bases each). The CDR3 has 15 residues. Trimming shortened V by 3 bases and J by 6 bases, and 18 bases separated the two germline ends. CDR1 is LNHDA and CDR2 is SQIVND in the germline V gene (reference sequence). DNA for the CDR3: TGTGCCAGTAGTATGTACGAGGGGCCGCCTTCCGAGCAGTACTTC. Translating it yields CASSMYEGPPSEQYF. The full variable domain, in which reference TRBV19 and TRBJ2-7 provide the parts outside the CDR3, is DGGITQSPKYLFRKEGQNVTLSCEQNLNHDAMYWYRQDPGQGLRLIYYSQIVNDFQKGDIAEGYSVSREKKESFPLTVTSAQKNPTAFYLCASSMYEGPPSEQYFGPGTRLTVT.

The V and J genes are TRBV11-3 and TRBJ2-2; a weak D match, TRBD2 (5 bases). CDR3 size: 16 residues. Per germline, CDR1 SGHNT and CDR2 YENEEA. V was trimmed by 7 bases and J by 0 bases, leaving 15 bases between them. The CDR3 here is CASTGEEDANTGELFF. The CDR3 DNA is TGTGCCAGCACCGGGGAAGAAGACGCGAACACCGGGGAGCTGTTTTTT. Full variable domain (remainder filled in from reference TRBV11-3 and TRBJ2-2): EAGVVQSPRYKIIEKKQPVAFWCNPISGHNTLYWYLQNLGQGPELLIRYENEEAVDDSQLPKDRFSAERLKGVDSTLKIQPAELGDSAVYLCASTGEEDANTGELFFGEGSRLTVL.

This sequence joins TRBV5-1 and TRBJ1-6, with D possibly matching TRBD1 (5 bases). Per germline, CDR1 SGHRS and CDR2 YFSETQ. The CDR3 consists of 15 residues. Trimming removed 5 bases at V and 3 bases at J, with 12 bases between. The DNA for the CDR3 is TGCGCCAGCAGTTCGTCGACAGACTATAATTCACCCCTCCACTTT. Translating it yields CASSSSTDYNSPLHF.

The V call is TRBV7-3, the J call TRBJ2-2; D gene unclear. This CDR3 has 12 amino acids. Germline CDR1 SGHTA, CDR2 FQGTGA. V dropped 3 bases and J dropped 5 bases, with 4 bases sitting between them. The CDR3 DNA reads TGTGCCAGCAGCTTTCGGACCGGGGAGCTGTTTTTT. Encoded protein: CASSFRTGELFF.

The J gene is TRBJ1-6, the V gene TRBV7-8; D gene unclear. Trimming pared 5 bases from V and 12 bases from J, leaving 20 bases between. This CDR3 has 15 amino acids. CDR1 SGHVS and CDR2 FQNEAQ come from the germline V gene. CDR3 sequence: CASSPRLAGHLPLHF. Written as DNA, the CDR3 is TGTGCCAGCAGCCCTCGATTAGCAGGCCATCTACCCCTCCACTTT.

The genes are TRBV11-2 and TRBJ2-1; D gene ambiguous. V was clipped by 5 bases and J by 1 base, with 18 bases between them. This CDR3 has 17 amino acids. Germline loops: CDR1 SGHAT, CDR2 FQNNGV. The CDR3 loop is CASSPRSGPGSYNEQFF. CDR3 DNA sequence: TGTGCCAGCAGCCCTCGGTCGGGCCCCGGATCCTACAATGAGCAGTTCTTC.

This clone was counted between two and nine times. This sequence joins TRBV19 and TRBJ2-3; 9 nucleotides match TRBD2. The CDR3 has 16 residues. Germline V gene data show CDR1 as LNHDA and CDR2 as SQIVND (reference sequence). V shed 5 bases, J shed 4 bases, and the junction held 10 bases outside the gene matches. The CDR3 here is CASSRILAGGADTQYF. In nucleotides, the CDR3 is TGTGCCAGTAGTCGTATTCTCGCGGGAGGGGCAGATACGCAGTATTTT.